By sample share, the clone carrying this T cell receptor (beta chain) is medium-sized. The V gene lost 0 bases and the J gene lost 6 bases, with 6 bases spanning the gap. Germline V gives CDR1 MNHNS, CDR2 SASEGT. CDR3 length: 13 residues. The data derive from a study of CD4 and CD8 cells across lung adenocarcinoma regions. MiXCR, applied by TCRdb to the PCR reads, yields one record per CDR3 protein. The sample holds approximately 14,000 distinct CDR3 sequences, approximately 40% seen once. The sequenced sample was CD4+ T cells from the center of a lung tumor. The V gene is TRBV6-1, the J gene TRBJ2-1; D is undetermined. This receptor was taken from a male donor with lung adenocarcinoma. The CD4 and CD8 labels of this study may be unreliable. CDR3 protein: CASSEAFRNEQFF. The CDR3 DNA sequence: TGTGCCAGCAGTGAAGCCTTTCGCAATGAGCAGTTCTTC.